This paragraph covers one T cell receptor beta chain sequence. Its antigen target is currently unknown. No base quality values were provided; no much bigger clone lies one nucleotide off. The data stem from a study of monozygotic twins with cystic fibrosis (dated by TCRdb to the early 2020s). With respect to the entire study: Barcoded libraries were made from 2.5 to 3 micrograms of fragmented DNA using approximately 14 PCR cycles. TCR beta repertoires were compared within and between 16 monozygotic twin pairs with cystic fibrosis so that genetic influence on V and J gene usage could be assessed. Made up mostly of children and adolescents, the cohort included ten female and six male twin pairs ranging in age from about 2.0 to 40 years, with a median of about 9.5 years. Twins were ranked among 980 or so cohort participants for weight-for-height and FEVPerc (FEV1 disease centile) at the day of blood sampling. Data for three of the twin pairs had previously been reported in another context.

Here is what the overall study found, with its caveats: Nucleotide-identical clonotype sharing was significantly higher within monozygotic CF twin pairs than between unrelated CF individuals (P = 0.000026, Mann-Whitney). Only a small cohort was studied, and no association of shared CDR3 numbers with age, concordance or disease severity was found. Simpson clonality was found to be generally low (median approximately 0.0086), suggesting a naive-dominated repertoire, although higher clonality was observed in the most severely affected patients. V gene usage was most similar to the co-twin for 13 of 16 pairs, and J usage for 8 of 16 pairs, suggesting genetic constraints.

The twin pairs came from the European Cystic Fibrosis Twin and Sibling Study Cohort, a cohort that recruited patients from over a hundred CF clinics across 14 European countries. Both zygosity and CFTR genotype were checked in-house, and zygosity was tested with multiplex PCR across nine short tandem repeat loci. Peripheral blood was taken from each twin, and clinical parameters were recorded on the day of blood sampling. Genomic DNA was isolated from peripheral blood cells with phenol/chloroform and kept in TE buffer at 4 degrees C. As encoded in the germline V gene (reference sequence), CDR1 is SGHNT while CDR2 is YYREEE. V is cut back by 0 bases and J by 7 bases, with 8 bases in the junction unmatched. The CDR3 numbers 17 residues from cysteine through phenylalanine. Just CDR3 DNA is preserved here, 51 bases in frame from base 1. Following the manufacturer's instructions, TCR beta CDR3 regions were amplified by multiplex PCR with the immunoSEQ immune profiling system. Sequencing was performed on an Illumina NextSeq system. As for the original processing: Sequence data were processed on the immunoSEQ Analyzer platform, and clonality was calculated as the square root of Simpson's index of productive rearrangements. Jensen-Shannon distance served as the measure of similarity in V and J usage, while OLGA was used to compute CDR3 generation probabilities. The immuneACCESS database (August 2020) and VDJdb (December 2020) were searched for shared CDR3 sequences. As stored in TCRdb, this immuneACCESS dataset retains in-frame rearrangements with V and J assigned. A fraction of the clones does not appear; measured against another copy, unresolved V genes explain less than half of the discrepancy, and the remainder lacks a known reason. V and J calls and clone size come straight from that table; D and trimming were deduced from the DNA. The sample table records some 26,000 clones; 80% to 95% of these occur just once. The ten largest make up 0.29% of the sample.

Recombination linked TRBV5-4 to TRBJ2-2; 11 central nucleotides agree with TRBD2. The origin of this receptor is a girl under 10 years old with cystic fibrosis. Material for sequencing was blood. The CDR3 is CASSLDLAGGRGGELFF. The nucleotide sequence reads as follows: TGTGCCAGCAGCTTGGACCTAGCGGGGGGCCGGGGCGGGGAGCTGTTTTTT.